This T cell receptor beta chain emerged from a study of control samples from healthy donors and cancer patients. Assay: immunoSEQ multiplex PCR; the TCRdb copy retains only in-frame clones and omits some. The sample lists around 77,000 clones; 92% were seen once. CDR3 size: 14 residues. V dropped 1 base and J dropped 7; count of bases not matched to a gene: 5. In germline, CDR1 is MGHRA, CDR2 YSYEKL. The sequenced material came from blood. The receptor comes from a woman aged 55 to 70 in good health. The chain uses TRBV4-1 and TRBJ1-2, with TRBD1 matching 8 bases. The CDR3 region has the DNA TGCGCCAGCAGCCAAGGACAGGGGTCGAGTGGCTACACCTTC. Protein sequence: CASSQGQGSSGYTF.